The 19 T cell receptor beta chains in this list originate from one sample, sequenced in a study of control samples from healthy donors and cancer patients. TCRdb keeps only in-frame clones here, not all; method: immunoSEQ multiplex PCR. The sample consists of tens of thousands of clones, approximately 85% of them appearing once. Material: PBMCs. The receptors were gathered from a man in his 60s with head and neck cancer.

This sequence joins TRBV19 and TRBJ1-1, with D possibly TRBD1 on 5 matching bases. Germline V lookup: CDR1 LNHDA, CDR2 SQIVND (reference sequence). V was clipped by 5 bases and J by 5 bases, with 12 bases between them. There are 13 residues in the CDR3. For the CDR3, the DNA is TGTGCCAGTAGTTCGCGACAGAGGACTGAAGCTTTCTTT. This codes for CASSSRQRTEAFF.

The rearrangement joins TRBV2 to TRBJ1-1; 10 nucleotides match TRBD1. V gave up 3 bases and J gave up 6 bases; unmatched junction bases: 7. The CDR3 is made up of 15 amino acids. From germline, CDR1 is SNHLY and CDR2 FYNNEI. CDR3 coding DNA: TGTGCCAGCAGTGAGGTGGACAGGGGGGCGGCTGAAGCTTTCTTT. Amino acid sequence: CASSEVDRGAAEAFF. Using reference TRBV2 and TRBJ1-1 for the parts outside the CDR3, the full variable domain is EPEVTQTPSHQVTQMGQEVILRCVPISNHLYFYWYRQILGQKVEFLVSFYNNEISEKSEIFDDQFSVERPDGSNFTLKIRSTKLEDSAMYFCASSEVDRGAAEAFFGQGTRLTVV.

CDR3: CASSLVVGVTDTQYF. The CDR3 bases are TGTGCCAGCAGCTTGGTCGTCGGAGTCACAGATACGCAGTATTTT. The genes are TRBV5-6 and TRBJ2-3; D is uncertain. Trimming removed 0 bases at V and 2 bases at J, with 10 bases between. The germline CDR1 and CDR2 sequences are SGHDT and YYEEEE. The CDR3 contains 15 residues.

The genes are TRBV5-4 and TRBJ1-1; possibly TRBD1 for D (5 bases). Per germline, CDR1 SGHNT and CDR2 YYREEE (reference sequence). V lost 5 bases and J 5 bases, leaving 19 bases between the germline ends. This CDR3 is built from 15 residues. The CDR3 region is CASSRGGGEGTEAFF. CDR3 nucleotides: TGTGCCAGCAGTAGGGGAGGAGGAGAGGGGACTGAAGCTTTCTTT.

J is TRBJ2-3 and V is TRBV2; 8 bases are shared with TRBD1. CDR1 is SNHLY, CDR2 FYNNEI, per germline. CDR3 length: 15 amino acids. V gave up 4 bases and J gave up 5 bases; unmatched junction bases: 8. CDR3 nucleotide sequence: TGTGCCAGCAGTGGACCAGGGGGCCCGGGAGATACGCAGTATTTT. It codes for CASSGPGGPGDTQYF.

The J gene is TRBJ1-5, the V gene TRBV3-1 (or the pseudogene TRBV3-2); D gene ambiguous. The CDR3 length is 18 residues. Per the germline V gene, CDR1 is LGHDT and CDR2 is YNNKEL (reference sequence). Trimming took off 3 bases at V and 0 bases at J, with 18 bases between the two ends. The CDR3, as DNA: TGTGCCAGCAGCCATGGCGGCCAGGCCTTGTATAGCAATCAGCCCCAGCATTTT. Translated: CASSHGGQALYSNQPQHF.

This chain links TRBV6-1 with TRBJ1-2; D gene ambiguous. Germline V gives CDR1 MNHNS, CDR2 SASEGT. There are 12 residues in the CDR3. V lost 3 bases and J 3 bases, leaving 5 bases between the germline ends. In nucleotides, the CDR3 is TGTGCCAGCAGTGACAGCTACTATGGCTACACCTTC. It yields the protein CASSDSYYGYTF.

The chain employs TRBV4-1 and TRBJ1-1; D not resolved. V shed 4 bases and J shed 2 bases, with 5 bases lying between them. The V gene's germline CDR1 is MGHRA and CDR2 YSYEKL. This CDR3 spans 12 amino acids. In DNA, the CDR3 is TGCGCCAGCAGCCGAGACAACACTGAAGCTTTCTTT. This gives the protein CASSRDNTEAFF.

This rearrangement joins TRBV25-1 to TRBJ1-4; the D is unclear. CDR1 is MGHDK, CDR2 SYGVNS, per germline. The V end was cut by 4 bases, the J end by 8 bases, with 11 bases between. This CDR3 is 13 amino acids long. The CDR3 is CASSALDGEKLFF. Here the CDR3 DNA reads TGTGCCAGCAGTGCCCTTGATGGCGAAAAACTGTTTTTT.

This chain joins TRBV7-2 and TRBJ2-3, with 13 bases identical to TRBD2. With V trimmed by 4 bases and J by 2 bases, 6 bases remained unmatched. This CDR3 has 17 amino acids. From germline, CDR1 is SGHTA and CDR2 FQGNSA. The CDR3 here is CASSSGLAGNPTDTQYF. Here the CDR3 DNA reads TGTGCCAGCAGCTCGGGACTAGCGGGAAACCCCACAGATACGCAGTATTTT.

V gene TRBV5-1 combines with J gene TRBJ2-7; 7 positions agree with TRBD1. The CDR3 is made up of 15 amino acids. Germline V gene sequence: CDR1 SGHRS, CDR2 YFSETQ. J lost 9 bases, V lost 0 bases, and 12 bases had no gene match. The CDR3, as DNA: TGCGCCAGCAGCTTGGATTTGGGACAGCTACGAGGGCAGTACTTC. Protein: CASSLDLGQLRGQYF.

The V gene is TRBV21-1, the J gene TRBJ2-5; the DNA was not compared with TRBD1, the D call given in the table. TRBV21-1 is flagged as a pseudogene. The CDR3 runs 13 residues. Here the CDR3 reads CASSKDKQETQYF. The CDR3 bases are TGTGCCAGCAGCAAAGACAAGCAAGAGACCCAGTACTTC.

The genes are TRBV19 and TRBJ2-1, with D unresolved. Germline V gives CDR1 LNHDA, CDR2 SQIVND (reference sequence). The CDR3 is 14 residues long. Trimming cost V 5 bases and J 0 bases, with 8 bases left between them. The CDR3: CASSSFSSYNEQFF. The CDR3 DNA follows: TGTGCCAGTAGTTCCTTCAGCTCCTACAATGAGCAGTTCTTC.

The chain joins TRBV2 to TRBJ2-5; D gene ambiguous. This CDR3 comprises 13 residues. Trimming cost V 3 bases and J 4 bases, with 9 bases left between them. Germline CDR1 SNHLY, CDR2 FYNNEI. CDR3 nucleotide sequence: TGTGCCAGCAGTGACAACTACCTAGAGACCCAGTACTTC. Protein product: CASSDNYLETQYF.

Points on this clone: The sample holds other DNA sequences that translate to the same CDR3. The chain is built from TRBV6-5 and TRBJ2-3; D possibly corresponds to TRBD1 (6 bases). V dropped 6 bases and J dropped 3 bases, with 13 bases sitting between them. The CDR3 length is 14 residues. Germline V CDR1 and CDR2: MNHEY, SVGAGI. The CDR3 DNA follows: TGTGCCAGCAGGCTACAGGGATCAACAGATACGCAGTATTTT. Amino acid sequence: CASRLQGSTDTQYF.

The CDR3 loop is CATSSPFDRDTYNSPLHF. The CDR3 DNA sequence: TGTGCCACCAGCAGTCCCTTTGACCGGGACACCTATAATTCACCCCTCCACTTT. This sequence joins TRBV15 and TRBJ1-6; a weak D match, TRBD1 (6 bases). V lost 3 bases and J lost 2, with 17 bases in between. The CDR3 covers 18 residues. Germline values: CDR1 LNHNV, CDR2 YYDKDF (reference sequence). Variable domain in full (rest from reference TRBV15 and TRBJ1-6): DAMVIQNPRYQVTQFGKPVTLSCSQTLNHNVMYWYQQKSSQAPKLLFHYYDKDFNNEADTPDNFQSRRPNTSFCFLDIRSPGLGDTAMYLCATSSPFDRDTYNSPLHFGNGTRLTVT.

This sequence joins TRBV29-1 and TRBJ2-3; D gene uncertain. CDR3 length equals 14 residues. V gave up 4 bases and J gave up 3 bases, with 14 bases separating them. The germline V gene has CDR1 SQVTM and CDR2 ANQGSEA. The CDR3 is CSVGAGFATDTQYF. CDR3 coding DNA: TGCAGCGTTGGGGCCGGGTTTGCGACAGATACGCAGTATTTT.

This clone has just a few counts. V is TRBV12-3 or TRBV12-4 and J is TRBJ1-1, with D uncertain. The CDR3 is made up of 12 amino acids. Deletions cut 5 bases from V and 2 bases from J, with 6 bases between. The CDR3: CASSLGNTEAFF. For the CDR3, the DNA is TGTGCCAGCAGTCTGGGTAACACTGAAGCTTTCTTT.

This chain links TRBV6-5 with TRBJ1-4, with 8 bases lining up with TRBD1. After removal of 2 bases from V and 8 bases from J, the junction contained 10 bases not matched to a gene. This CDR3 is 16 amino acids long. In germline, CDR1 is MNHEY, CDR2 SVGAGI. This CDR3 is CASSYKGTGGREKLFF. The CDR3 nucleotides are TGTGCCAGCAGTTACAAGGGGACAGGAGGAAGGGAAAAACTGTTTTTT.